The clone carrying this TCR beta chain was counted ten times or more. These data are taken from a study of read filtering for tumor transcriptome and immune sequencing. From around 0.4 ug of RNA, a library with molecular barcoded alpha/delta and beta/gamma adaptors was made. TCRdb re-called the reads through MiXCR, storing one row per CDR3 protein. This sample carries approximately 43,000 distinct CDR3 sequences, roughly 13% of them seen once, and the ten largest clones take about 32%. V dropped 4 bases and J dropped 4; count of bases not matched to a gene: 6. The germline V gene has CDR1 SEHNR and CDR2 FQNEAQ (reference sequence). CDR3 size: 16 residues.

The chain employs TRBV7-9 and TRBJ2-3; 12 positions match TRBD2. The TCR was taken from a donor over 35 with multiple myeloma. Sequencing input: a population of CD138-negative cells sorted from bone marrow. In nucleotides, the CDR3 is TGTGCCAGCAGCTCCGGGACTAGCGGGTCTCCAGATACGCAGTATTTT. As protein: CASSSGTSGSPDTQYF.